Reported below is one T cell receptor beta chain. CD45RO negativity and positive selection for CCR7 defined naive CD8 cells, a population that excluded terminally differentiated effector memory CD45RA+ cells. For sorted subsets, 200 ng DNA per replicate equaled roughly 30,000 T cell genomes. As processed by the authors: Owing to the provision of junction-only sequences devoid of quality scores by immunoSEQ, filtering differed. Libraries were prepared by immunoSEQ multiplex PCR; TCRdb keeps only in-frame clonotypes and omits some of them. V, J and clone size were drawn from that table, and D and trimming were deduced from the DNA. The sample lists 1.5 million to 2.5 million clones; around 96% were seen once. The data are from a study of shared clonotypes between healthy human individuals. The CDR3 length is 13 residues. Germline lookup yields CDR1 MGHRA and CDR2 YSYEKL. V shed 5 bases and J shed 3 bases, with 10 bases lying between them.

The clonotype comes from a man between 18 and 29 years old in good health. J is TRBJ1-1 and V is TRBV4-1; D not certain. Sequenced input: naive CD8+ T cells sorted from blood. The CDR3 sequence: CASSKDGDTEAFF. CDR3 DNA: TGCGCCAGCAGCAAGGATGGGGACACTGAAGCTTTCTTT.